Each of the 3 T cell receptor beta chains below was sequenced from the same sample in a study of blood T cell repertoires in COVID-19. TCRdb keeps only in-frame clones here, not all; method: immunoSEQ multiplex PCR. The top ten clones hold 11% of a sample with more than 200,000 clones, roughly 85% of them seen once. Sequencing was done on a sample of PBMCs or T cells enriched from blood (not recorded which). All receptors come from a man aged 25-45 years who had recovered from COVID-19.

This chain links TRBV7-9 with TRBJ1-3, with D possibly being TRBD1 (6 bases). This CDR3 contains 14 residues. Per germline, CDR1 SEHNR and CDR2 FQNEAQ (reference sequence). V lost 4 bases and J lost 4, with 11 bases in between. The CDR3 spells CASSSQGMGNTIYF. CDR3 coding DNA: TGTGCCAGCAGCTCCCAGGGGATGGGAAACACCATATATTTT.

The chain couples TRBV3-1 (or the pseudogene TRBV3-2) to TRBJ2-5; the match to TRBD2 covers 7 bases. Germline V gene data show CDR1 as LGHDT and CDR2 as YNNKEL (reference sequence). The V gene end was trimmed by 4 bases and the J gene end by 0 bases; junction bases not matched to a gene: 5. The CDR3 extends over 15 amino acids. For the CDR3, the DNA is TGTGCCAGCAGCCTTCCCGGGGGGTACCAAGAGACCCAGTACTTC. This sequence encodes CASSLPGGYQETQYF.

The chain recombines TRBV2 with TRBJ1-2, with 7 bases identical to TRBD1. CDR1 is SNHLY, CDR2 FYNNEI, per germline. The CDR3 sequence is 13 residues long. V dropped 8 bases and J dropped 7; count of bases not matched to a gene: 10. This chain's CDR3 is CASQNQGVGGYTF. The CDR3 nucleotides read TGTGCCAGCCAGAATCAGGGGGTCGGTGGCTACACCTTC.